These T cell receptor beta chains were read from a single sample in a study of naive and memory T cell subsets. Using its own MiXCR run on the UMI-ligation and nested PCR reads, TCRdb lists one record per CDR3 protein. In the table there are around 83,000 distinct CDR3 sequences, around 11% of which are singletons. The sample consisted of naive CD4+ T cells from blood. These receptors were taken from a human donor in good health. Both conserved end residues are part of each CDR3. The D gene is left open where the match is weak. Size values are once, few and many counts, or a class for expanded clones, and some rows have none.

v_gene: TRBV7-2; abundance: -; j_gene: TRBJ2-4; d_gene: TRBD2; CDR3nt: TGTGCCAGCAGCCGGGGGGGAACCCAAAACATTCAGTACTTC; CDR3aa: CASSRGGTQNIQYF
v_gene: TRBV10-3; abundance: -; j_gene: TRBJ2-3; d_gene: TRBD2; CDR3nt: TGTGCCATCGGCTTAGCGGGGGGCACAGATACGCAGTATTTT; CDR3aa: CAIGLAGGTDTQYF
v_gene: TRBV15; abundance: many; j_gene: TRBJ2-1; d_gene: TRBD2; CDR3nt: TGTGCCACCAGGGCGATCGGGGGAGGGCCGACCTACAATGAGCAGTTCTTC; CDR3aa: CATRAIGGGPTYNEQFF
v_gene: TRBV20-1; abundance: -; j_gene: TRBJ1-1; d_gene: -; CDR3nt: TGCAGTGCTTCACGACAGGTCTCTGAAGCTTTCTTT; CDR3aa: CSASRQVSEAFF
v_gene: TRBV20-1; abundance: few; j_gene: TRBJ2-3; d_gene: -; CDR3nt: TGCAGTGCGAACCCCCCCGCGAGAGGCACAGATACGCAGTATTTT; CDR3aa: CSANPPARGTDTQYF
v_gene: TRBV12-3/TRBV12-4; abundance: few; j_gene: TRBJ2-7; d_gene: -; CDR3nt: TGTGCCAGCAGCTCACCTCCCGGGACTGGGGTGTCCTACGAGCAGTACTTC; CDR3aa: CASSSPPGTGVSYEQYF
v_gene: TRBV20-1; abundance: -; j_gene: TRBJ2-4; d_gene: TRBD2; CDR3nt: TGCAGTGCTGGAGGTCAGGGGACTAGCGGATCACTAGCCAAAAACATTCAGTACTTC; CDR3aa: CSAGGQGTSGSLAKNIQYF
v_gene: TRBV12-3/TRBV12-4; abundance: -; j_gene: TRBJ1-5; d_gene: TRBD1; CDR3nt: TGTGCCAGCAGCCTGGACAGGGAAGATCAGCCCCAGCATTTT; CDR3aa: CASSLDREDQPQHF
v_gene: TRBV18; abundance: -; j_gene: TRBJ1-1; d_gene: -; CDR3nt: TGTGCCAGCTCACCCGGACTCACCGGGGCTTTCTTT; CDR3aa: CASSPGLTGAFF
v_gene: TRBV28; abundance: many; j_gene: TRBJ1-5; d_gene: -; CDR3nt: TGTGCCAGCACCACCCTGGGGCAGCCCCAGCATTTT; CDR3aa: CASTTLGQPQHF
v_gene: TRBV19; abundance: few; j_gene: TRBJ1-6; d_gene: -; CDR3nt: TGTGCCAGTAGTATAGACGGGGGCCGAGCACCCCTCCACTTT; CDR3aa: CASSIDGGRAPLHF
v_gene: TRBV18; abundance: many; j_gene: TRBJ2-3; d_gene: -; CDR3nt: TGTGCCAGCTCACCCGGGACATCAGATACGCAGTATTTT; CDR3aa: CASSPGTSDTQYF
v_gene: TRBV18; abundance: many; j_gene: TRBJ2-7; d_gene: TRBD1; CDR3nt: TGTGCCAGCTCACTCCGGACAGGGGATTACGAGCAGTACTTC; CDR3aa: CASSLRTGDYEQYF
v_gene: TRBV3-1; abundance: -; j_gene: TRBJ1-2; d_gene: -; CDR3nt: TGTGCCAGCAGCCAACAACTGATGGCAGCGAACTATGGCTACACCTTC; CDR3aa: CASSQQLMAANYGYTF
v_gene: TRBV6-1; abundance: -; j_gene: TRBJ1-3; d_gene: -; CDR3nt: TGTGCCAGCAGTGACCTGGCGCGAAACACCATATATTTT; CDR3aa: CASSDLARNTIYF
v_gene: TRBV24-1; abundance: -; j_gene: TRBJ1-2; d_gene: -; CDR3nt: TGTGCCACCAGTGGACAGGTTTGGGATGGCTACACCTTC; CDR3aa: CATSGQVWDGYTF
v_gene: TRBV20-1; abundance: few; j_gene: TRBJ2-1; d_gene: -; CDR3nt: TGCAGTGCTAGAGATCCGCGACGTGAGCAGTTCTTC; CDR3aa: CSARDPRREQFF
v_gene: TRBV20-1; abundance: few; j_gene: TRBJ2-7; d_gene: -; CDR3nt: TGCAGTGCTGGGGGGGCGCCGGGCTACGAGCAGTACTTC; CDR3aa: CSAGGAPGYEQYF
v_gene: TRBV7-2; abundance: -; j_gene: TRBJ2-5; d_gene: -; CDR3nt: TGTGCCAGCAGCACCCGACTAGAGGAGACCCAGTACTTC; CDR3aa: CASSTRLEETQYF
v_gene: TRBV24-1; abundance: -; j_gene: TRBJ1-5; d_gene: -; CDR3nt: TGTGCCAAGGACAGACCCTCACGTAGCAATCAGCCCCAGCATTTT; CDR3aa: CAKDRPSRSNQPQHF
v_gene: TRBV5-5; abundance: -; j_gene: TRBJ2-1; d_gene: TRBD2; CDR3nt: TGTGCCAGCAGCTCACTAGCGACTAATGAGCAGTTCTTC; CDR3aa: CASSSLATNEQFF
v_gene: TRBV20-1; abundance: many; j_gene: TRBJ2-3; d_gene: TRBD2; CDR3nt: TGCAGTGCTACCAGCGGGGGGGCCACAGATACGCAGTATTTT; CDR3aa: CSATSGGATDTQYF
v_gene: TRBV7-9; abundance: many; j_gene: TRBJ2-7; d_gene: TRBD1; CDR3nt: TGTGCCAGCAGCTTAGCGCCGATGACAGGGAACCACGAGCAGTACTTC; CDR3aa: CASSLAPMTGNHEQYF
v_gene: TRBV6-2/TRBV6-3; abundance: few; j_gene: TRBJ2-7; d_gene: -; CDR3nt: TGTGCCAGCAGTCACGACAGCCCAGGCGAGCAGTACTTC; CDR3aa: CASSHDSPGEQYF
v_gene: TRBV3-1; abundance: -; j_gene: TRBJ1-6; d_gene: -; CDR3nt: TGTGCCAGCAGCCCCTATATGCCTGGGCTTTTCTCACCCCTCCACTTT; CDR3aa: CASSPYMPGLFSPLHF
v_gene: TRBV5-4; abundance: many; j_gene: TRBJ2-7; d_gene: TRBD2; CDR3nt: TGTGCCAGCAGCTCCGGGAAGCGGGAAGGATACGAGCAGTACTTC; CDR3aa: CASSSGKREGYEQYF
v_gene: TRBV3-1; abundance: -; j_gene: TRBJ2-3; d_gene: TRBD2; CDR3nt: TGTACCAGCAGCCACCGGACTAGCGGGAGTTCGGATACGCAGTATTTT; CDR3aa: CTSSHRTSGSSDTQYF
v_gene: TRBV12-3/TRBV12-4; abundance: few; j_gene: TRBJ1-1; d_gene: -; CDR3nt: TGTGCCAGCGGATTCCTAGGGCAAATTGAAGCTTTCTTT; CDR3aa: CASGFLGQIEAFF
v_gene: TRBV30; abundance: -; j_gene: TRBJ1-4; d_gene: -; CDR3nt: TGTGCCTGGAGGACGTCTCCCGTTCAGAGAGAAAAACTGTTTTTT; CDR3aa: CAWRTSPVQREKLFF
v_gene: TRBV20-1; abundance: few; j_gene: TRBJ2-5; d_gene: -; CDR3nt: TGCAGTGCTAGAGCCCCGGGGGCCCGACAAGAGACCCAGTACTTC; CDR3aa: CSARAPGARQETQYF
v_gene: TRBV30; abundance: many; j_gene: TRBJ2-2; d_gene: -; CDR3nt: TGTGCCTGGAGCCGTCCGAACACCGGGGAGCTGTTTTTT; CDR3aa: CAWSRPNTGELFF
v_gene: TRBV30; abundance: many; j_gene: TRBJ2-2; d_gene: -; CDR3nt: TGTGCCTGGATGGGGGGGCCCGTCACCGGGGAGCTGTTTTTT; CDR3aa: CAWMGGPVTGELFF
v_gene: TRBV5-1; abundance: many; j_gene: TRBJ2-2; d_gene: TRBD1; CDR3nt: TGCGCCAGCAGCTCGAGGGGGCCGAATCACACCGGGGAGCTGTTTTTT; CDR3aa: CASSSRGPNHTGELFF
v_gene: TRBV6-1; abundance: -; j_gene: TRBJ1-2; d_gene: -; CDR3nt: TGTGCCAGCAGTGAATATCCATGGACGGGCTACACCTTC; CDR3aa: CASSEYPWTGYTF
v_gene: TRBV4-2; abundance: -; j_gene: TRBJ2-3; d_gene: TRBD2; CDR3nt: TGTGCCAGCAGCCAAGAAATCAGACTAGCGCGCACAGATACGCAGTATTTT; CDR3aa: CASSQEIRLARTDTQYF
v_gene: TRBV29-1; abundance: few; j_gene: TRBJ2-3; d_gene: TRBD2; CDR3nt: TGCAGCGTAGTAGCGGGAGGGCCAGCAGATACGCAGTATTTT; CDR3aa: CSVVAGGPADTQYF
v_gene: TRBV18; abundance: many; j_gene: TRBJ2-4; d_gene: -; CDR3nt: TGTGCCAGCTCACCAGGGAAGGCCAAAAACATTCAGTACTTC; CDR3aa: CASSPGKAKNIQYF
v_gene: TRBV7-3; abundance: few; j_gene: TRBJ2-1; d_gene: TRBD1; CDR3nt: TGTGCCAGCAGCTTAACTGGCAGGGGGCAGTCGGAGCAGTTCTTC; CDR3aa: CASSLTGRGQSEQFF
v_gene: TRBV7-2; abundance: -; j_gene: TRBJ2-7; d_gene: TRBD1; CDR3nt: TGTGCCAGCAGCTTAGAGGGGACAGCATCCTACGAGCAGTACTTC; CDR3aa: CASSLEGTASYEQYF
v_gene: TRBV6-6; abundance: many; j_gene: TRBJ1-5; d_gene: -; CDR3nt: TGTGCCAGCAGTTTATCGTCCAATCAGCCCCAGCATTTT; CDR3aa: CASSLSSNQPQHF
v_gene: TRBV5-5; abundance: few; j_gene: TRBJ2-7; d_gene: -; CDR3nt: TGTGCCAGCAGCTTGGTGGAGACCACTAGCTCCTACGAGCAGTACTTC; CDR3aa: CASSLVETTSSYEQYF
v_gene: TRBV4-2; abundance: few; j_gene: TRBJ2-7; d_gene: TRBD2; CDR3nt: TGTGCCAGCAGCCAGTCTAGCGGAGAAAGCTCCTACGAGCAGTACTTC; CDR3aa: CASSQSSGESSYEQYF
v_gene: TRBV11-3; abundance: -; j_gene: TRBJ2-1; d_gene: -; CDR3nt: TGTGCCAGCAGCTTAGATCCGGGACACAATGAGCAGTTCTTC; CDR3aa: CASSLDPGHNEQFF
v_gene: TRBV28; abundance: many; j_gene: TRBJ2-7; d_gene: TRBD1; CDR3nt: TGTGCCAGCAGGTGGGGGACAGTTAACCACGAGCAGTACTTC; CDR3aa: CASRWGTVNHEQYF
v_gene: TRBV4-3; abundance: many; j_gene: TRBJ2-7; d_gene: -; CDR3nt: TGCGCCAGCAGCCAAGACAGGGTTAACGAGCAGTACTTC; CDR3aa: CASSQDRVNEQYF
v_gene: TRBV18; abundance: -; j_gene: TRBJ2-5; d_gene: -; CDR3nt: TGTGCCAGCTCACCTGAGGAGACCCAGTACTTC; CDR3aa: CASSPEETQYF
v_gene: TRBV5-6; abundance: -; j_gene: TRBJ2-7; d_gene: -; CDR3nt: TGTGCCAGCAGCTTTCGAGCCCAGGATCAGTTGGGGGGCGAGCAGTACTTC; CDR3aa: CASSFRAQDQLGGEQYF
v_gene: TRBV7-2; abundance: -; j_gene: TRBJ1-5; d_gene: -; CDR3nt: TGTGCCAGCAGCTTAGTTTCAGGGAGCAATCAGCCCCAGCATTTT; CDR3aa: CASSLVSGSNQPQHF
v_gene: TRBV5-6; abundance: many; j_gene: TRBJ2-5; d_gene: -; CDR3nt: TGTGCCAGCAGCTTTAGCCTTGGCAGGGAGACCCAGTACTTC; CDR3aa: CASSFSLGRETQYF
v_gene: TRBV10-3; abundance: many; j_gene: TRBJ2-3; d_gene: -; CDR3nt: TGTGCCATCAGTGAGGGGGCCACCACAGATACGCAGTATTTT; CDR3aa: CAISEGATTDTQYF
v_gene: TRBV24-1; abundance: -; j_gene: TRBJ2-5; d_gene: -; CDR3nt: TGTGCCACCAGCGACCCAGATCAGAAAGGGGAGACCCAGTACTTC; CDR3aa: CATSDPDQKGETQYF
v_gene: TRBV10-3; abundance: -; j_gene: TRBJ2-5; d_gene: -; CDR3nt: TGTGCCATCAGTGAGTCTGGGTTTTCGGAGACCCAGTACTTC; CDR3aa: CAISESGFSETQYF
v_gene: TRBV3-1; abundance: once; j_gene: TRBJ1-1; d_gene: -; CDR3nt: TGTGCCAGCAGCCAAGGGCGGGGGTTGGCTTTCTTT; CDR3aa: CASSQGRGLAFF
v_gene: TRBV9; abundance: -; j_gene: TRBJ1-5; d_gene: -; CDR3nt: TGTGCCAGCAGCGTAGAGGGGAGTGCCAATCAGCCCCAGCATTTT; CDR3aa: CASSVEGSANQPQHF
v_gene: TRBV15; abundance: few; j_gene: TRBJ1-4; d_gene: -; CDR3nt: TGTGCCACCAGCAGAGCCCTTACAGGGTTGGGTGAAAAACTGTTTTTT; CDR3aa: CATSRALTGLGEKLFF
v_gene: TRBV7-9; abundance: -; j_gene: TRBJ1-1; d_gene: -; CDR3nt: TGTGCCAGCAGCCACATAGGGAACACTGAAGCTTTCTTT; CDR3aa: CASSHIGNTEAFF
v_gene: TRBV5-4; abundance: -; j_gene: TRBJ2-3; d_gene: -; CDR3nt: TGTGCCAGCAGCGATACATCTAAGGATACGCAGTATTTT; CDR3aa: CASSDTSKDTQYF